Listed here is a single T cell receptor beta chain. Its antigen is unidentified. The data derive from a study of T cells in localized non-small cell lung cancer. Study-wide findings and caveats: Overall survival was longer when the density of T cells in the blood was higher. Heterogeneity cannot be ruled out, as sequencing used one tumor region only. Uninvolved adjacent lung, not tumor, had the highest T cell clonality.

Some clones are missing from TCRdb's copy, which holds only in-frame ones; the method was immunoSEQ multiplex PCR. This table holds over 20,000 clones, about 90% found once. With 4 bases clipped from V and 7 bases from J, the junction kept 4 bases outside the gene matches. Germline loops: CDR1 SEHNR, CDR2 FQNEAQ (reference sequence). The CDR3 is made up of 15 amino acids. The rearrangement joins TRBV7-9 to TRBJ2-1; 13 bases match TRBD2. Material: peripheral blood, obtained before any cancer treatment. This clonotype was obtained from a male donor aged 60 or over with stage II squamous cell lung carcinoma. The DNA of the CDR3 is TGTGCCAGCAGCTCGGGACTAGCGGGACTGAATGAGCAGTTCTTC. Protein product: CASSSGLAGLNEQFF. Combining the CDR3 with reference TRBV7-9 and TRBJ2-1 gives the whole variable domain DTGVSQNPRHKITKRGQNVTFRCDPISEHNRLYWYRQTLGQGPEFLTYFQNEAQLEKSRLLSDRFSAERPKGSFSTLEIQRTEQGDSAMYLCASSSGLAGLNEQFFGPGTRLTVL.